The rows below give T cell receptor beta chains drawn from one sample of a study of Graves' ophthalmopathy and Graves' hyperthyroidism. TCRdb analysed the multiplex PCR reads with MiXCR anew, one entry per CDR3 protein. Of hundreds of thousands of distinct CDR3 sequences in the sample, 40% were seen once. What was sequenced was peripheral blood. The receptors were gathered from an adult man with Graves' ophthalmopathy. Both conserved end residues are part of each CDR3. The order of the fields is D gene, V gene, clone size, J gene, CDR3 protein, CDR3 DNA. A D gene is named only where the DNA matches it firmly. Clone sizes are given selectively: once, few, many, or a class where the clone is expanded.

D gene: TRBD2; V gene: TRBV29-1; clone size: .; J gene: TRBJ2-3; CDR3 protein: CSGGLADTDTQYF; CDR3 DNA: TGCAGCGGCGGACTAGCGGACACAGATACGCAGTATTTT
D gene: .; V gene: TRBV7-9; clone size: many; J gene: TRBJ2-5; CDR3 protein: CASSPRQDQETQYF; CDR3 DNA: TGTGCCAGCAGCCCCCGACAGGACCAAGAGACCCAGTACTTC
D gene: .; V gene: TRBV24-1; clone size: many; J gene: TRBJ1-1; CDR3 protein: CATSPGQGTEAFF; CDR3 DNA: TGTGCCACCAGCCCGGGACAAGGCACTGAAGCTTTCTTT
D gene: .; V gene: TRBV7-9; clone size: .; J gene: TRBJ2-7; CDR3 protein: CASSSRQVPYEQYF; CDR3 DNA: TGTGCCAGCAGCTCCCGACAGGTTCCCTACGAGCAGTACTTC
D gene: .; V gene: TRBV24-1; clone size: .; J gene: TRBJ2-2; CDR3 protein: CATSGRGLNTGELFF; CDR3 DNA: TGTGCCACCAGTGGTCGGGGCCTGAACACCGGGGAGCTGTTTTTT
D gene: TRBD1; V gene: TRBV9; clone size: once; J gene: TRBJ2-7; CDR3 protein: CASSVGTGDYGEQYF; CDR3 DNA: TGTGCCAGCAGCGTAGGGACAGGGGATTATGGCGAGCAGTACTTC
D gene: .; V gene: TRBV29-1; clone size: .; J gene: TRBJ1-3; CDR3 protein: CSVDGQTSGNTIYF; CDR3 DNA: TGCAGCGTTGATGGACAGACCTCTGGAAACACCATATATTTT
D gene: .; V gene: TRBV20-1; clone size: .; J gene: TRBJ2-5; CDR3 protein: CSAEPKETQYF; CDR3 DNA: TGCAGTGCGGAGCCCAAAGAGACCCAGTACTTC
D gene: .; V gene: TRBV20-1; clone size: few; J gene: TRBJ2-7; CDR3 protein: CSAHSGNSEQYF; CDR3 DNA: TGCAGTGCACACTCCGGCAATAGCGAGCAGTACTTC
D gene: TRBD1; V gene: TRBV20-1; clone size: many; J gene: TRBJ2-6; CDR3 protein: CSAGQGSLSGANVLTF; CDR3 DNA: TGCAGTGCAGGACAGGGGTCACTCTCTGGGGCCAACGTCCTGACTTTC
D gene: TRBD2; V gene: TRBV5-1; clone size: .; J gene: TRBJ2-2; CDR3 protein: CASSLSPGTSGSSGELFF; CDR3 DNA: TGCGCCAGCAGCCTCAGTCCCGGGACTAGCGGGAGTTCCGGGGAGCTGTTTTTT
D gene: .; V gene: TRBV20-1; clone size: .; J gene: TRBJ1-2; CDR3 protein: CSAREQDSYGYTF; CDR3 DNA: TGCAGTGCTAGAGAACAGGATTCCTATGGCTACACCTTC
D gene: TRBD1; V gene: TRBV7-9; clone size: few; J gene: TRBJ2-7; CDR3 protein: CASSQEPGQVSYEQYF; CDR3 DNA: TGCGCCAGCAGCCAAGAACCGGGACAGGTCTCGTACGAGCAGTACTTC
D gene: TRBD2; V gene: TRBV10-3; clone size: .; J gene: TRBJ2-7; CDR3 protein: CASSYFGGGDEQYF; CDR3 DNA: TGTGCCAGCAGTTACTTCGGGGGGGGGGACGAGCAGTACTTC
D gene: .; V gene: TRBV29-1; clone size: many; J gene: TRBJ1-2; CDR3 protein: CSVDVTDPRGGYTF; CDR3 DNA: TGCAGCGTTGACGTAACAGACCCTCGTGGTGGCTACACCTTC
D gene: .; V gene: TRBV7-9; clone size: few; J gene: TRBJ1-6; CDR3 protein: CASSLEVRGYNSPLHF; CDR3 DNA: TGTGCCAGCAGCTTAGAAGTCAGGGGTTATAATTCACCCCTCCACTTT
D gene: .; V gene: TRBV28; clone size: .; J gene: TRBJ1-1; CDR3 protein: CASSLYRGSDTEAFF; CDR3 DNA: TGTGCCAGCAGTTTATACCGGGGTTCCGACACTGAAGCTTTCTTT
D gene: .; V gene: TRBV7-9; clone size: .; J gene: TRBJ1-4; CDR3 protein: CASSLVRAVERFYEKLFF; CDR3 DNA: TGTGCCAGCAGCTTAGTTCGGGCAGTCGAACGGTTTTATGAAAAACTGTTTTTT
D gene: .; V gene: TRBV10-3; clone size: .; J gene: TRBJ1-2; CDR3 protein: CAIAKTLGGFDPYGYTF; CDR3 DNA: TGTGCCATCGCGAAAACGTTGGGGGGTTTTGACCCCTATGGCTACACCTTC
D gene: .; V gene: TRBV11-1; clone size: .; J gene: TRBJ2-6; CDR3 protein: CASQAYSGANVLTF; CDR3 DNA: TGTGCCAGTCAAGCGTACTCTGGGGCCAACGTCCTGACTTTC
D gene: TRBD1; V gene: TRBV24-1; clone size: once; J gene: TRBJ2-2; CDR3 protein: CATGDFPRGTDTGELFF; CDR3 DNA: TGTGCCACCGGTGATTTCCCTCGTGGGACAGACACCGGGGAGCTGTTTTTT
D gene: .; V gene: TRBV25-1; clone size: .; J gene: TRBJ2-2; CDR3 protein: CASTVVAPANTGELFF; CDR3 DNA: TGTGCCAGCACCGTGGTGGCCCCGGCGAACACCGGGGAGCTGTTTTTT
D gene: .; V gene: TRBV10-3; clone size: once; J gene: TRBJ2-7; CDR3 protein: CASSPFRADHYEQYF; CDR3 DNA: TGTGCCAGCTCACCCTTTCGGGCCGATCACTACGAGCAGTACTTC
D gene: .; V gene: TRBV20-1; clone size: many; J gene: TRBJ1-1; CDR3 protein: CSASEGTVNTEAFF; CDR3 DNA: TGCAGTGCTAGTGAGGGGACGGTGAACACTGAAGCTTTCTTT